This passage covers 3 T cell receptor beta chains from one sample sequenced in a study of T cell responses to AZD1222 COVID-19 vaccine. Measured with immunoSEQ multiplex PCR; TCRdb has only the in-frame clones, and not every one. Of approximately 90,000 clones in the sample, approximately 90% were seen once. The sample in question was peripheral blood, obtained on day 0 of AZD1222 vaccination. The source is an adult in good health.

The DNA for the CDR3 is TGTGCCAGCAGCTTAGCCCCTACAGGGACCTACGAGCAGTACTTC. Protein: CASSLAPTGTYEQYF. The gene calls are TRBV7-9 and TRBJ2-7, with a weak D call TRBD1 (6 bases). The germline CDR1 and CDR2 sequences are SEHNR and FQNEAQ (reference sequence). Trimming removed 0 bases from V and 2 bases from J, with 11 bases in between. CDR3 size: 15 residues.

This clone showed up just once. The chain employs TRBV11-3 and TRBJ2-2, with TRBD1 matching over 10 bases. CDR1 is SGHNT and CDR2 is YENEEA in the germline V gene. The CDR3 contains 16 residues. The V gene end was trimmed by 8 bases and the J gene end by 3 bases; junction bases not matched to a gene: 9. As DNA, the CDR3 is TGTGCCAGCGGACAGGGGGTGTTTCAGGACACCGGGGAGCTGTTTTTT. Translation: CASGQGVFQDTGELFF.

This sequence joins TRBV3-1 (or the pseudogene TRBV3-2) and TRBJ2-3; D is unresolved. The CDR3 extends over 14 amino acids. CDR1 and CDR2 (germline): LGHDT, YNNKEL (reference sequence). V was clipped by 1 base and J by 2 bases, with 7 bases between them. Here the CDR3 reads CASSQGADTDTQYF. The DNA of the CDR3 is TGTGCCAGCAGCCAAGGGGCGGACACAGATACGCAGTATTTT.